This T cell receptor (beta chain) came from a study of early T cells in non-severe SARS-CoV-2 infection. The table lists this clonotype with many counts. Its antigen is as yet unknown. TCRdb re-derived calls from the 5' RACE reads in MiXCR, one entry per CDR3 protein. This table holds tens of thousands of distinct CDR3 sequences, around 14% found once. Overall study findings and caveats: Matching results from VDJdb favored anti-spike CD8 responses, leaving private and CD4 specificities undetected.

This sequence originates from an adult who was a healthcare worker with PCR-confirmed SARS-CoV-2 infection or an uninfected control (not recorded which). Sequencing was done on a sample of whole blood.

The CDR3 nucleotides are TGTGCCAGCAGCCAAGCGACAGGGAGAGCGACCACTGAAGCTTTCTTT. Its protein product is CASSQATGRATTEAFF. V and J are TRBV4-2 and TRBJ1-1; 7 bases align to TRBD1. Germline V gene lookup returns CDR1 LGHNA and CDR2 YNFKEQ. The J segment lost 4 bases and the V segment lost 1 base, leaving 9 bases of the junction unmatched. The CDR3 is made up of 16 amino acids.